These 20 T cell receptor beta chains were all obtained from the same sample, sequenced in a study of OX40 agonist ivuxolimab in advanced cancers. The data were produced by immunoSEQ multiplex PCR, yet TCRdb's version contains in-frame clones alone and is incomplete. The profile shows approximately 61,000 clones, 70% to 90% of them singletons. This specimen consisted of CD4+ or CD8+ T cells sorted from blood, obtained in a trial of the OX40 agonist ivuxolimab. All receptors come from an adult with an advanced solid tumor such as melanoma, head and neck, liver or kidney cancer.

The chain carries TRBV2 and TRBJ1-4, with D unclear. CDR3 length: 15 residues. V lost 6 bases, J lost 0 bases, and 11 bases lay in between. Per the germline V gene, CDR1 is SNHLY and CDR2 is FYNNEI. The CDR3 reads CASSALRTTNEKLFF. In nucleotides, the CDR3 is TGTGCCAGCAGCGCCCTCCGTACAACTAATGAAAAACTGTTTTTT.

The V call is TRBV11-2, the J call TRBJ2-5; D gene ambiguous. The V end was cut by 4 bases, the J end by 9 bases, with 12 bases between. The CDR3 length is 12 residues. Germline assignment: CDR1 SGHAT and CDR2 FQNNGV. This CDR3 reads CASSSAWVAQYF. The CDR3 DNA is TGTGCCAGCAGCTCCGCATGGGTTGCCCAGTACTTC.

This chain connects TRBV11-2 to TRBJ2-1, with 9 nucleotides matching TRBD2. CDR1 is SGHAT and CDR2 is FQNNGV in the germline V gene. CDR3 length equals 15 residues. Trimming cost V 7 bases and J 6 bases; bases outside gene matches: 10. The CDR3 DNA follows: TGTGCCAGCAAAACCGGGACTAGCCGGTCCAATGAGCAGTTCTTC. This codes for CASKTGTSRSNEQFF.

This clone was recorded a few times. The rearrangement uses TRBV11-3 and TRBJ2-5; D remains ambiguous. Looked up from germline, CDR1 is SGHNT and CDR2 is YENEEA. The germline V and J ends were trimmed by 3 bases and 4 bases, with 12 bases remaining between them. This CDR3 has 14 amino acids. CDR3 protein: CASSLGVVGETQYF. DNA of the CDR3: TGTGCCAGCAGCTTGGGCGTTGTGGGAGAGACCCAGTACTTC.

The chain combines TRBV5-1 with TRBJ2-2; unclear D gene. Germline assignment: CDR1 SGHRS and CDR2 YFSETQ. The CDR3 has 13 residues. The V gene lost 3 bases and the J gene lost 5 bases, with 8 bases spanning the gap. In DNA, the CDR3 is TGCGCCAGCAGCTCCACGCCGACCGGGGAGCTGTTTTTT. Protein: CASSSTPTGELFF. The full variable domain, completed using reference TRBV5-1 and TRBJ2-2, is KAGVTQTPRYLIKTRGQQVTLSCSPISGHRSVSWYQQTPGQGLQFLFEYFSETQRNKGNFPGRFSGRQFSNSRSEMNVSTLELGDSALYLCASSSTPTGELFFGEGSRLTVL.

With respect to this clone: The sample has other DNA sequences that encode this CDR3 too. V usage is TRBV4-2 and J usage is TRBJ2-3, with TRBD2 as a possible D gene (6 bases). Trimming cost V 4 bases and J 1 base, with 15 bases left between them. Germline lookup yields CDR1 LGHNA and CDR2 YNFKEQ. The CDR3 is 16 amino acids. The CDR3, as DNA: TGTGCCAGCAGCCCCCCCAGCGCTAGCGGCACAGATACGCAGTATTTT. This gives the protein CASSPPSASGTDTQYF.

The rearrangement uses TRBV11-3 and TRBJ2-1; D gene ambiguous. The ends were cut back, 1 base at V and 9 bases at J, with 13 bases in the middle. Germline values: CDR1 SGHNT, CDR2 YENEEA. CDR3 size: 14 residues. The DNA of the CDR3 is TGTGCCAGCAGCTTAGGCCTATTCGTTGGTGAGCAGTTCTTC. This codes for CASSLGLFVGEQFF.

The V and J genes are TRBV25-1 and TRBJ2-1; the match to TRBD1 covers 7 bases. The trim removed 2 bases at V and 4 bases at J, leaving 5 bases unmatched. The germline V gene has CDR1 MGHDK and CDR2 SYGVNS. CDR3 length: 15 amino acids. The CDR3 protein is CASSERGTAYNEQFF. CDR3 nucleotides: TGTGCCAGCAGTGAAAGGGGGACAGCGTACAATGAGCAGTTCTTC.

As concerns this clone: A read error may account for a junction end that differs from germline. The chain carries TRBV7-9 and TRBJ2-3; 14 nucleotides agree with TRBD2. CDR1 SEHNR and CDR2 FQNEAQ come from the germline V gene (reference sequence). This CDR3 spans 16 amino acids. DNA for the CDR3: TGTACCAGCAGCCTCTCGGGACTAGCGGGAGCAGATACGCAGTATTTT. This codes for CTSSLSGLAGADTQYF.

This chain connects TRBV5-1 to TRBJ2-1, with 10 nucleotides matching TRBD2. There are 12 residues in the CDR3. The V and J ends lost 4 bases and 9 bases, in that order; junction bases with no gene match: 1. The germline V gene has CDR1 SGHRS and CDR2 YFSETQ. The CDR3 coding sequence is TGCGCCAGCAGCCGGACTAGCGGTGAGCAGTTCTTC. Residues: CASSRTSGEQFF.

The chain couples TRBV9 to TRBJ2-3, with no clear D. This CDR3 is built from 16 residues. V was cut by 0 bases and J by 2 bases, with 13 bases left in between. The germline gives CDR1 SGDLS, CDR2 YYNGEE. The CDR3, as DNA: TGTGCCAGCAGCGTAGGGGCGAGCGAGACCACAGATACGCAGTATTTT. Its translation is CASSVGASETTDTQYF. The entire variable domain, with the rest obtained from reference TRBV9 and TRBJ2-3, is as follows: DSGVTQTPKHLITATGQRVTLRCSPRSGDLSVYWYQQSLDQGLQFLIQYYNGEERAKGNILERFSAQQFPDLHSELNLSSLELGDSALYFCASSVGASETTDTQYFGPGTRLTVL.

This chain joins TRBV6-1 and TRBJ1-4; 9 bases map to TRBD1. Germline trimming cut 1 base from V and 3 bases from J; bases unmatched to any gene: 21. CDR3 length equals 22 residues. CDR1 MNHNS and CDR2 SASEGT come from the germline V gene. In DNA, the CDR3 is TGTGCCAGCAGTGAAGTTAATATAGGGACAGGGTTGATGATAGGAGCTAATGAAAAACTGTTTTTT. This sequence encodes CASSEVNIGTGLMIGANEKLFF.

V is TRBV10-3 and J is TRBJ2-5; 9 bases match TRBD2. Looked up from germline, CDR1 is ENHRY and CDR2 is SYGVKD. The CDR3 totals 16 residues. The V segment lost 3 bases and the J segment 5 bases; nucleotides outside the gene matches: 10. CDR3 region: CAISDTTSGNGETQYF. CDR3 nucleotides: TGTGCCATCAGTGATACGACTAGCGGCAACGGGGAGACCCAGTACTTC.

This rearrangement joins TRBV29-1 to TRBJ1-2, with 7 positions matching TRBD1. This CDR3 region has 12 residues. Germline loops: CDR1 SQVTM, CDR2 ANQGSEA. The CDR3 reads CRASGGGYGYTF. CDR3 nucleotide sequence: TGCAGGGCCTCAGGGGGGGGCTATGGCTACACCTTC.

The genes are TRBV11-3 and TRBJ2-3; perhaps TRBD1 as D (6 bases). Germline V gives CDR1 SGHNT, CDR2 YENEEA. CDR3 size: 18 residues. V lost 0 bases to trimming and J lost 3 bases, with 19 bases between them. CDR3 amino acids: CASSLETWGRGRTDTQYF. The CDR3 DNA is TGTGCCAGCAGCTTAGAGACCTGGGGCAGGGGCAGGACAGATACGCAGTATTTT.

The genes are TRBV2 and TRBJ2-2; 7 bases align to TRBD1. The CDR3 is 15 residues long. V shed 4 bases, J shed 4 bases, and the junction held 6 bases outside the gene matches. CDR1 SNHLY and CDR2 FYNNEI come from the germline V gene. The CDR3 DNA reads as TGTGCCAGCAGTGTGCGGCAGGGGGTCACCGGGGAGCTGTTTTTT. It yields the protein CASSVRQGVTGELFF.

The chain couples TRBV19 to TRBJ1-5; TRBD1 aligns across 7 bases. V was clipped by 3 bases and J by 2 bases; unmatched bases: 7. The germline gives CDR1 LNHDA, CDR2 SQIVND (reference sequence). This CDR3 has 16 amino acids. This CDR3 reads CASSIPTGTGNQPQHF. CDR3 in DNA: TGTGCCAGTAGTATTCCCACAGGGACAGGCAATCAGCCCCAGCATTTT.

V and J are TRBV6-4 and TRBJ2-1; a weak D match, TRBD2 (7 bases). V lost 6 bases, J lost 9 bases, and 21 bases lay in between. This CDR3 contains 15 residues. From germline, CDR1 is MRHNA and CDR2 SNTAGT. Written as DNA, the CDR3 is TGTGCCAGCAGCGTACTAGCGCTAGGGGGGAGTGAGCAGTTCTTC. It yields the protein CASSVLALGGSEQFF.

The CDR3 DNA reads as TGTGCCATCAGTGAATCCGTCCAGACTAGCGGGAAAGAGACCCAGTACTTC. Amino acids: CAISESVQTSGKETQYF. J is TRBJ2-5 and V is TRBV10-3; TRBD2 aligns across 11 bases. The J segment lost 3 bases and the V segment lost 3 bases, leaving 9 bases of the junction unmatched. Germline values: CDR1 ENHRY, CDR2 SYGVKD. The length of the CDR3 is 17 residues.

The chain has TRBV10-2 and TRBJ2-1; TRBD2 is a possible D gene (6 bases). In germline, CDR1 is WSHSY, CDR2 SAAADI. The germline V and J ends were trimmed by 6 bases and 5 bases, with 14 bases remaining between them. There are 14 residues in the CDR3. As DNA, the CDR3 is TGCGCCAGCAGCTTCAGCGGGTCTGACAATGAGCAGTTCTTC. Amino acids: CASSFSGSDNEQFF.